The 26 T cell receptor beta chains listed next were all sequenced from one sample in a study of T cells in Graves' hyperthyroidism and ophthalmopathy. RNA transcripts served as the template for amplifying TCR beta CDR3 regions. The study used the HTBI primer set for a first-round RT-PCR of the TCR CDR3. TCRdb re-analysed the multiplex PCR reads in MiXCR, keeping a single row per CDR3 protein. The sample records about 360,000 distinct CDR3 sequences, 13% being singletons. The specimen sequenced was blood. Every receptor here comes from a young woman with Graves' hyperthyroidism.

This clonotype was counted at least ten times. The V gene is TRBV30, the J gene TRBJ2-1, with 9 bases identical to TRBD2. The CDR3 is 16 amino acids. V shed 3 bases, J shed 9 bases, and the junction held 15 bases outside the gene matches. CDR1 is GTSNPN and CDR2 is SVGIG in the germline V gene (reference sequence). The CDR3 reads CAWSRGASGVVPEQFF. CDR3 bases: TGTGCCTGGAGCAGAGGGGCTAGCGGGGTGGTACCTGAGCAGTTCTTC.

This clonotype came up a few times. The V call is TRBV5-1, the J call TRBJ2-7; 9 nucleotides line up with TRBD1. Germline V gene lookup returns CDR1 SGHRS and CDR2 YFSETQ. This CDR3 contains 15 residues. Germline trimming cut 0 bases from V and 5 bases from J; bases unmatched to any gene: 6. The CDR3 bases are TGCGCCAGCAGCTTGGGAAGGACAGGGGCCCACGAGCAGTACTTC. It translates to CASSLGRTGAHEQYF.

In its sample, this clonotype was seen once. A clone one base away is much larger, so this may be a read error. The V gene is TRBV7-3, the J gene TRBJ1-6, with no clear D. This CDR3 has 14 amino acids. With 1 base removed from V and 7 bases from J, the gap between germline ends came to 8 bases. Germline V CDR1 and CDR2: SGHTA, FQGTGA. The chain's CDR3 is CASSLNDRNSPLHF. In DNA form, the CDR3 reads TGTGCCAGCAGCTTAAATGATCGGAATTCACCCCTCCACTTT.

The chain links TRBV24-1 to TRBJ1-2, with D perhaps matching TRBD1 (5 bases). The V gene's germline CDR1 is KGHDR and CDR2 SFDVKD. The CDR3 is 15 amino acids. V shed 4 bases and J shed 2 bases, with 13 bases lying between them. The chain's CDR3 is CATSDPGHGNYGYTF. The DNA of the CDR3 is TGTGCCACCAGTGACCCGGGGCACGGGAACTATGGCTACACCTTC.

This clonotype has ten or more counts. This rearrangement joins TRBV28 to TRBJ1-3; D gene unclear. The CDR3 is 14 residues long. The ends were cut back, 5 bases at V and 2 bases at J, with 10 bases in the middle. Germline V CDR1 and CDR2: MDHEN, SYDVKM. In nucleotides, the CDR3 is TGTGCCAGCAGTGGAAGTACGGCTGGAAACACCATATATTTT. Residues: CASSGSTAGNTIYF.

This clonotype has at least ten counts. This rearrangement joins TRBV2 to TRBJ1-4; 7 bases map to TRBD1. CDR1 and CDR2 (germline): SNHLY, FYNNEI. The CDR3 totals 16 residues. After removal of 6 bases from V and 3 bases from J, the junction contained 10 bases not matched to a gene. CDR3 bases: TGTGCCAGCAGCCCGATCCGACAGGGATCTAATGAAAAACTGTTTTTT. Encoded protein: CASSPIRQGSNEKLFF.

This clonotype was seen many times. The chain uses TRBV27 and TRBJ2-3, with 10 bases lining up with TRBD2. Trimming at V came to 5 bases and at J to 11 bases, leaving 13 bases not matched to a gene. Germline V gene sequence: CDR1 MNHEY, CDR2 SMNVEV (reference sequence). CDR3 length: 15 amino acids. CDR3 in amino acids: CASSPGLAFPGGQYF. The DNA of the CDR3 is TGTGCCAGCAGTCCGGGACTAGCGTTTCCTGGAGGGCAGTATTTT.

This clonotype was counted at least ten times. The gene calls are TRBV28 and TRBJ1-5, with 8 bases identical to TRBD1. Unmatched junction bases numbered 14, after V lost 4 bases and J lost 3 bases. Looked up from germline, CDR1 is MDHEN and CDR2 is SYDVKM. This CDR3 spans 18 amino acids. The chain's CDR3 is CASSSTPPGTGFNQPQHF. The DNA of the CDR3 is TGTGCCAGCAGTTCCACGCCGCCCGGGACAGGTTTCAATCAGCCCCAGCATTTT. Drawing the rest from reference TRBV28 and TRBJ1-5, the complete variable domain is DVKVTQSSRYLVKRTGEKVFLECVQDMDHENMFWYRQDPGLGLRLIYFSYDVKMKEKGDIPEGYSVSREKKERFSLILESASTNQTSMYLCASSSTPPGTGFNQPQHFGDGTRLSIL.

The table lists this clonotype with a count of one. A much larger clone lies one base from this, so it may be a read error. The chain uses TRBV7-9 and TRBJ2-1; 7 positions agree with TRBD2. The junction had 11 bases not matched to a gene; V was cut back by 2 bases and J by 10 bases. The CDR3 covers 15 residues. Per germline, CDR1 SEHNR and CDR2 FQNEAQ (reference sequence). The CDR3 loop is CASSLILAPGDEQFF. The CDR3 DNA follows: TGTGCCAGCAGCTTAATACTAGCGCCAGGCGACGAGCAGTTCTTC. Full variable domain (missing parts from reference TRBV7-9 and TRBJ2-1): DTGVSQNPRHKITKRGQNVTFRCDPISEHNRLYWYRQTLGQGPEFLTYFQNEAQLEKSRLLSDRFSAERPKGSFSTLEIQRTEQGDSAMYLCASSLILAPGDEQFFGPGTRLTVL.

This clonotype has more than one count but fewer than ten. Possible read error: a much larger clone is one base away. The V and J genes are TRBV2 and TRBJ2-1; D gene ambiguous. This CDR3 region has 13 residues. Germline-derived CDR1 and CDR2 are SNHLY and FYNNEI. The CDR3 region has the DNA TGTGCCAGCAGTGAATATCTGTACAATGAGCAGCTCTTC. It codes for CASSEYLYNEQLF.

The table lists this clonotype with many counts. The chain combines TRBV28 with TRBJ2-1; 8 bases align to TRBD2. The junction had 14 bases not matched to a gene; V was cut back by 5 bases and J by 8 bases. Germline V gene data show CDR1 as MDHEN and CDR2 as SYDVKM. The CDR3 is made up of 16 amino acids. The CDR3 region has the DNA TGTGCCAGCAGTCCCTTCTCCAGCGGGAGACTCTATGAGCAGTTCTTC. It codes for CASSPFSSGRLYEQFF.

This clonotype came up many times. The junction departs from the called germline gene at one end, perhaps through a read error. The gene calls are TRBV28 and TRBJ2-5; TRBD1 or TRBD2 may be the D gene (5 bases each). Germline assignment: CDR1 MDHEN and CDR2 SYDVKM. The CDR3 runs 15 residues. CDR3 in DNA: TGTGCCACCACTGGGGGAGACACACTTCAAGTGACCCAGTACTTC. This sequence encodes CATTGGDTLQVTQYF.

This clonotype has at least ten counts. The chain has TRBV5-1 and TRBJ2-1; D is unclear. This CDR3 spans 14 amino acids. With 0 bases removed from V and 9 bases from J, the gap between germline ends came to 13 bases. Looked up from germline, CDR1 is SGHRS and CDR2 is YFSETQ. The CDR3 region is CASSLGSIGAEQFF. The DNA of the CDR3 is TGCGCCAGCAGCTTGGGGTCCATAGGCGCTGAGCAGTTCTTC.

The gene calls are TRBV2 and TRBJ2-1; D remains unclear. CDR3 length: 15 amino acids. Germline CDR1 reads SNHLY; CDR2 reads FYNNEI. The V gene lost 7 bases and the J gene lost 0 bases, with 13 bases spanning the gap. The CDR3 spells CASTDQESSYNEQFF. As DNA, the CDR3 is TGTGCCAGCACCGACCAGGAGAGCTCCTACAATGAGCAGTTCTTC.

The chain links TRBV28 to TRBJ2-5; 15 bases line up with TRBD2. This CDR3 region has 18 residues. The germline V gene encodes CDR1 MDHEN and CDR2 SYDVKM. After removal of 6 bases from V and 2 bases from J, the junction contained 10 bases not matched to a gene. The CDR3 loop is CASSCSGLAGGWQETQYF. DNA of the CDR3: TGTGCCAGCAGCTGTTCGGGACTAGCGGGGGGATGGCAAGAGACCCAGTACTTC.

This clonotype was detected many times. The chain couples TRBV7-9 to TRBJ2-7; the match to TRBD2 covers 10 bases. Unmatched junction bases numbered 6, after V lost 1 base and J lost 6 bases. Germline values: CDR1 SEHNR, CDR2 FQNEAQ (reference sequence). This CDR3 comprises 15 residues. CDR3 DNA sequence: TGTGCCAGCAGCTTAGTGAGCGGGGGGGCTTCCGAGCAGTACTTC. Protein: CASSLVSGGASEQYF.

Ten or more counts support this clonotype. J is TRBJ1-1 and V is TRBV6-5, with 9 bases that match TRBD1. From germline, CDR1 is MNHEY and CDR2 SVGAGI. The CDR3 has 18 amino acids. The V segment lost 6 bases and the J segment 2 bases; nucleotides outside the gene matches: 16. The CDR3 sequence: CASRVSPGQGLFNTEAFF. DNA of the CDR3: TGTGCCAGCAGGGTCTCGCCGGGACAGGGTCTCTTTAACACTGAAGCTTTCTTT.

This clonotype was observed many times. The genes are TRBV18 and TRBJ2-7, with 8 positions matching TRBD1. J lost 2 bases, V lost 3 bases, and 9 bases had no gene match. The CDR3 is 16 residues long. Germline V gives CDR1 KGHSH, CDR2 LQKENI. CDR3 residues: CASSPRGPQGAYEQYF. The CDR3 DNA sequence: TGTGCCAGCTCACCGCGCGGCCCACAGGGGGCCTACGAGCAGTACTTC.

The chain combines TRBV11-1 with TRBJ2-1; 11 nucleotides match TRBD2. The CDR3 length is 19 residues. Per the germline V gene, CDR1 is SGHAT and CDR2 is FQDESV (reference sequence). Germline trimming cut 5 bases from V and 6 bases from J; bases unmatched to any gene: 18. As DNA, the CDR3 is TGTGCCAGCAGCCCCCACCCGGGTCTGACTAGCGGGGCCGGCAATGAGCAGTTCTTC. It is translated as CASSPHPGLTSGAGNEQFF.

This clonotype was counted many times. The chain carries TRBV7-3 and TRBJ2-7; 13 nucleotides line up with TRBD2. The trim removed 5 bases at V and 5 bases at J, leaving 6 bases unmatched. The length of the CDR3 is 15 residues. Germline CDR1 is SGHTA and CDR2 is FQGTGA. The CDR3 sequence is CASSRGTSGTHEQYF. Here the CDR3 DNA reads TGTGCCAGCAGCCGCGGGACTAGCGGGACCCACGAGCAGTACTTC.

This clonotype showed up many times. The rearrangement joins TRBV6-2 or TRBV6-3 to TRBJ2-7; 13 positions agree with TRBD2. This CDR3 contains 16 residues. V lost 6 bases, J lost 2 bases, and 7 bases stayed unmatched. Germline V gene lookup returns CDR1 MNHEY and CDR2 SVGEGT. The CDR3 spells CASRPLGTSGAYEQYF. The CDR3 DNA follows: TGTGCCAGCAGGCCCCTAGGGACTAGCGGGGCCTACGAGCAGTACTTC.

This rearrangement joins TRBV2 to TRBJ2-2; TRBD2 agrees at 8 bases. The V and J ends lost 9 bases and 2 bases, in that order; junction bases with no gene match: 5. Germline V CDR1 and CDR2: SNHLY, FYNNEI. The CDR3 loop spans 14 amino acids. CDR3 in DNA: TGTGCCAGGGGGACTAGTGATAACACCGGGGAGCTGTTTTTT. Translation: CARGTSDNTGELFF.

This clonotype was found many times. This rearrangement joins TRBV6-1 to TRBJ1-1; 8 bases fit TRBD1. The CDR3 is 15 residues long. V shed 8 bases, J shed 1 base, and the junction held 9 bases outside the gene matches. From germline, CDR1 is MNHNS and CDR2 SASEGT. The CDR3, as DNA: TGTGCCAGCCTACCCGGACAGGGCCGGAACACTGAAGCTTTCTTT. It encodes CASLPGQGRNTEAFF.

This clonotype came up many times. The chain uses TRBV20-1 and TRBJ2-1, with TRBD2 identical over 10 bases. The V and J ends lost 1 base and 5 bases, in that order; junction bases with no gene match: 11. CDR3 length: 17 residues. The germline V gene encodes CDR1 DFQATT and CDR2 SNEGSKA (reference sequence). The CDR3 DNA is TGCAGTGCTAGAGGTTCGGAGCGGGGGGGCCCTGACAATGAGCAGTTCTTC. Translation: CSARGSERGGPDNEQFF.

This clonotype was seen many times. This rearrangement joins TRBV28 to TRBJ1-3; D not resolved. The germline V gene encodes CDR1 MDHEN and CDR2 SYDVKM. This CDR3 comprises 18 residues. Trimming removed 4 bases from V and 0 bases from J, with 19 bases in between. The CDR3 bases are TGTGCCAGCAGTTCACGAACATTCAGACGACGCTCTGGAAACACCATATATTTT. Its protein product is CASSSRTFRRRSGNTIYF.

This clonotype was observed at least ten times. The junction departs from germline at one end; a sequencing error may be responsible. The CDR3 sequence: CASTQAGASSYNEQFF. The DNA of the CDR3 is TGTGCCAGCACCCAAGCGGGGGCGAGCTCCTACAATGAGCAGTTCTTC. The chain links TRBV3-1 to TRBJ2-1; the match to TRBD2 covers 8 bases. This CDR3 has 16 residues. The germline V gene encodes CDR1 LGHDT and CDR2 YNNKEL (reference sequence).